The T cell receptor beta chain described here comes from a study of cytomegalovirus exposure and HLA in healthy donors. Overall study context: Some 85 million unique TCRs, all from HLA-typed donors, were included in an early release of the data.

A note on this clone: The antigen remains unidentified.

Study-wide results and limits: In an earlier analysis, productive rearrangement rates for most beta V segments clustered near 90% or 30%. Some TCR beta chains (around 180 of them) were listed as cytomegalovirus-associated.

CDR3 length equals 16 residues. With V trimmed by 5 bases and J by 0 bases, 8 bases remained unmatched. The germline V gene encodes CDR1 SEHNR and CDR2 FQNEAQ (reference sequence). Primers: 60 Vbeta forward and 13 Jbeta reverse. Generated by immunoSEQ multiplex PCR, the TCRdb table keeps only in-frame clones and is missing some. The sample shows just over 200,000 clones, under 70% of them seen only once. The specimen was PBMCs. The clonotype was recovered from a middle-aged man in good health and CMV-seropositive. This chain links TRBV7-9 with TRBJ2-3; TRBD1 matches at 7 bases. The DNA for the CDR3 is TGTGCCAGCAGCCCCCGACAGGGATGGAGCACAGATACGCAGTATTTT. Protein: CASSPRQGWSTDTQYF.